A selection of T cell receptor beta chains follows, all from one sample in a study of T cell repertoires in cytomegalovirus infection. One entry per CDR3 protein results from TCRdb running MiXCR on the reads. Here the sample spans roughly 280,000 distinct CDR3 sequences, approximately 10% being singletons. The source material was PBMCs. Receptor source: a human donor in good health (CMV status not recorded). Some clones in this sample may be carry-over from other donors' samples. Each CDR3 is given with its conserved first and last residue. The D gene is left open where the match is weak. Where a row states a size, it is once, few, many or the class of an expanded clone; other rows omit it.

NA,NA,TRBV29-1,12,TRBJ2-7,CSVEGLGYEQYF,TGCAGCGTTGAGGGGTTGGGCTACGAGCAGTACTTC
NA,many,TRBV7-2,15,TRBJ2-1,CASSSPGRGMNEQFF,TGTGCCAGCAGCTCACCGGGCCGAGGGATGAATGAGCAGTTCTTC
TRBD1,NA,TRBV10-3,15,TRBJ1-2,CAISDIRQGAYGYTF,TGTGCCATCAGCGATATAAGACAGGGGGCTTATGGCTACACCTTC
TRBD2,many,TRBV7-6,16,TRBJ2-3,CASSLGLAKSTDTQYF,TGTGCCAGCAGCTTAGGACTAGCGAAGAGCACAGATACGCAGTATTTT
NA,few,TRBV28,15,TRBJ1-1,CASSWRGAVNTEAFF,TGTGCCAGCAGTTGGCGGGGGGCCGTGAACACTGAAGCTTTCTTT
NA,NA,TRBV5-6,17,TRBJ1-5,CASSLGQGKVSNQPQHF,TGTGCCAGCAGCTTGGGGCAGGGTAAGGTTAGCAATCAGCCCCAGCATTTT
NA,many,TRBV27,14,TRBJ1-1,CASRGDTANTEAFF,TGTGCCAGCCGAGGGGACACCGCGAACACTGAAGCTTTCTTT
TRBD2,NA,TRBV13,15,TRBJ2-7,CASSLEGTNSYEQYF,TGTGCCAGCAGCTTAGAAGGGACTAACTCCTACGAGCAGTACTTC
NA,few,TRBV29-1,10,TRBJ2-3,CSVTSDTQYF,TGCAGCGTTACTTCGGATACGCAGTATTTT
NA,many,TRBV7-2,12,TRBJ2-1,CASSHGAGEQFF,TGTGCCAGCAGCCATGGGGCAGGGGAGCAGTTCTTC